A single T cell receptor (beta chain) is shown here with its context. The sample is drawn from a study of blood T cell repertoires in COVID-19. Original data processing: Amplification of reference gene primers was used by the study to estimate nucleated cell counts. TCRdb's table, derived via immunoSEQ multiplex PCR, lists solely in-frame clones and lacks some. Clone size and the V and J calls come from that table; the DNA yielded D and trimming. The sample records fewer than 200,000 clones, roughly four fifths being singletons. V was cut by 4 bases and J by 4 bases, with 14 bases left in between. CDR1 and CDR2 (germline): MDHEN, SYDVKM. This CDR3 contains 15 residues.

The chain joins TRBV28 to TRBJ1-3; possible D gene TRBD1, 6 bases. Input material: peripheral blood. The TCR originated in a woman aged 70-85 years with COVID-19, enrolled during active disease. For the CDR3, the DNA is TGTGCCAGCAGTTCCCCCGGGGGGCTCGGAAACACCATATATTTT. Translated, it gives CASSSPGGLGNTIYF. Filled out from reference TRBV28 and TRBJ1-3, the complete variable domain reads DVKVTQSSRYLVKRTGEKVFLECVQDMDHENMFWYRQDPGLGLRLIYFSYDVKMKEKGDIPEGYSVSREKKERFSLILESASTNQTSMYLCASSSPGGLGNTIYFGEGSWLTVV.